A single sample gave rise to the 30 T cell receptor beta chains below, sequenced in a study of CXCR3-negative and CXCR3-positive naive CD8 T cells. General observations from the study: Naive CXCR3-positive cells had TRB CDR3s more hydrophobic than those of CXCR3-negative naive cells.

All TRB cDNA libraries came from 5' RACE performed with UMI labels. From the 5' RACE reads, TCRdb lists one entry per CDR3 protein and no DNA. The repertoire shows 85,000 to 90,000 distinct CDR3 sequences; the top ten hold 0.75% to 0.95%. Their recognized antigens are unknown. Sequenced: naive CXCR3+ CD8+ T cells from blood. Subset specified: CD45RO-CCR7+CD27+CD95- naive CD8+ T cells expressing CXCR3 (TNR3+). These receptors were taken from a human donor in good health. Some clones in this sample may be carry-over from other donors' samples.

This chain uses TRBV20-1 with TRBJ2-7; TCRdb proposes TRBD2, but this gene call is untestable without DNA. Germline lookup yields CDR1 DFQATT and CDR2 SNEGSKA (reference sequence). The CDR3 has 13 amino acids. CDR3 loop: CSARGGGGYEQYF.

This rearrangement joins TRBV27 to TRBJ2-5. In germline, CDR1 is MNHEY, CDR2 SMNVEV (reference sequence). The length of the CDR3 is 11 residues. The CDR3 loop reads CASTQGETQYF.

V usage is TRBV15 and J usage is TRBJ2-7; the TRBD1 assignment by TCRdb is unverifiable without DNA. CDR3 length: 13 amino acids. Germline values: CDR1 LNHNV, CDR2 YYDKDF (reference sequence). The chain's CDR3 is CATSDPGGVEKYF.

V gene TRBV20-1 combines with J gene TRBJ1-5. CDR1 is DFQATT, CDR2 SNEGSKA, per germline (reference sequence). The CDR3 spans 14 residues. CDR3 residues: CSARIRGEVQPQHF.

V usage is TRBV20-1 and J usage is TRBJ1-6; absent DNA, TCRdb's TRBD1 call cannot be checked. The CDR3 contains 17 residues. Germline V CDR1 and CDR2: DFQATT, SNEGSKA (reference sequence). CDR3 sequence: CSARDPDSIKNNSPLHF.

V gene TRBV2 combines with J gene TRBJ1-3. Germline loops: CDR1 SNHLY, CDR2 FYNNEI. The length of the CDR3 is 15 residues. The CDR3 spells CASSGPVARGNTIYF.

The J gene is TRBJ2-2, the V gene TRBV15. Germline CDR1 and CDR2: LNHNV and YYDKDF (reference sequence). This CDR3 spans 11 amino acids. CDR3 loop: CATLFAGELFF.

This chain uses TRBV28 with TRBJ2-7; there is no DNA to check the TCRdb D call of TRBD1. The CDR3 spans 14 residues. Per the germline V gene, CDR1 is MDHEN and CDR2 is SYDVKM. CDR3: CTSSSLGQIYEQYF.

The rearrangement links TRBV9 to TRBJ2-3. CDR3 length equals 14 residues. Germline V gene lookup returns CDR1 SGDLS and CDR2 YYNGEE. This CDR3 is CASSVFDGTDTQYF.

The genes are TRBV24-1 and TRBJ2-1; absent DNA, TCRdb's TRBD1 call cannot be checked. CDR3 length equals 15 residues. Germline CDR1 reads KGHDR; CDR2 reads SFDVKD. The CDR3 protein is CATSDPGGWGNEQFF.

The rearrangement uses TRBV4-1 and TRBJ2-1; checking the TCRdb D call of TRBD1 is not possible without DNA. The CDR3 spans 14 residues. Germline lookup yields CDR1 MGHRA and CDR2 YSYEKL. The CDR3 protein is CASSQGQSANEQFF.

The chain employs TRBV29-1 and TRBJ2-7; TCRdb's D gene call, TRBD2, goes unchecked for lack of DNA. This CDR3 has 13 residues. Germline V lookup: CDR1 SQVTM, CDR2 ANQGSEA. The chain's CDR3 is CSVVVLAAGEQYF.

The rearrangement uses TRBV7-9 and TRBJ2-7; TCRdb selects TRBD2, and the lack of DNA leaves this call unchecked. Germline lookup yields CDR1 SEHNR and CDR2 FQNEAQ (reference sequence). CDR3 size: 14 residues. The CDR3 sequence is CASSLPGGVYEQYF.

V is TRBV20-1 and J is TRBJ2-7; TCRdb's D call of TRBD1 is untestable without DNA. CDR1 and CDR2 (germline): DFQATT, SNEGSKA (reference sequence). The CDR3 is made up of 14 amino acids. The CDR3 sequence is CSAPPGTEIYEQYF.

This chain joins TRBV29-1 and TRBJ2-1; TCRdb designates TRBD1, a call that cannot be tested without DNA. This CDR3 region has 11 residues. Germline CDR1 SQVTM, CDR2 ANQGSEA. The CDR3 is CSVTDRGWQFF.

This sequence joins TRBV5-1 and TRBJ2-5. This CDR3 is built from 15 residues. Germline V gives CDR1 SGHRS, CDR2 YFSETQ. CDR3 region: CASSLKVTPQETQYF.

V is TRBV6-6 and J is TRBJ2-2; TCRdb selects TRBD2, and the lack of DNA leaves this call unchecked. Looked up from germline, CDR1 is MNHNY and CDR2 is SVGAGI (reference sequence). The CDR3 length is 13 residues. This CDR3 reads CATSGSDTGELFF.

The rearrangement uses TRBV28 and TRBJ2-1; the TCRdb D gene call, TRBD1, has no DNA to confirm it. Germline V gene lookup returns CDR1 MDHEN and CDR2 SYDVKM. The CDR3 runs to 15 residues. CDR3 region: CASSKDRMLINEQFF.

This rearrangement joins TRBV7-2 to TRBJ2-3; TCRdb gives TRBD1 as the D gene, but with no DNA this cannot be confirmed. The CDR3 spans 17 residues. Germline V lookup: CDR1 SGHTA, CDR2 FQGNSA. The chain's CDR3 is CASSPSIPGTLTDTQYF.

This chain uses TRBV20-1 with TRBJ2-7; there is no DNA to check the TCRdb D call of TRBD2. The germline V gene has CDR1 DFQATT and CDR2 SNEGSKA (reference sequence). The CDR3 is made up of 12 amino acids. CDR3: CSARDERDEQYF.

This chain joins TRBV12-3 or TRBV12-4 and TRBJ1-4; the TCRdb call, TRBD1, lacks DNA for checking. This CDR3 is built from 14 residues. The CDR3 sequence is CASSIWTGDEKLFF.

The genes are TRBV4-1 and TRBJ1-3; TCRdb designates TRBD1, a call that cannot be tested without DNA. CDR3 size: 17 residues. Per germline, CDR1 MGHRA and CDR2 YSYEKL. CDR3 in amino acids: CASSQDQGAGPGNTIYF.

The genes are TRBV23-1 and TRBJ2-3; TCRdb lists TRBD1, though no DNA is available to test this call. TRBV23-1 is reported as an ORF; its role is uncertain. CDR3 size: 13 residues. Here the CDR3 reads CASGRQGTDTQYF.

The chain couples TRBV6-2 or TRBV6-3 to TRBJ1-1; the TCRdb call, TRBD1, lacks DNA for checking. The germline CDR1 and CDR2 sequences are MNHEY and SVGEGT. This CDR3 is built from 12 residues. The CDR3 region is CASSGGNTEAFF.

The V gene is TRBV7-9, the J gene TRBJ1-1. The germline V gene has CDR1 SEHNR and CDR2 FQNEAQ (reference sequence). The CDR3 covers 12 residues. The CDR3 loop is CASTDGRFEAFF.

The chain recombines TRBV12-3 or TRBV12-4 with TRBJ2-7; TCRdb calls TRBD2, which cannot be checked without DNA. CDR3 length equals 17 residues. CDR3 sequence reads: CASSSADSGRVGYEQYF.

The genes are TRBV7-9 and TRBJ2-5. The CDR3 is made up of 13 amino acids. Germline loops: CDR1 SEHNR, CDR2 FQNEAQ (reference sequence). CDR3 loop: CASSFDMEETQYF. Together with reference TRBV7-9 and TRBJ2-5, the CDR3 gives the full variable domain: DTGVSQNPRHKITKRGQNVTFRCDPISEHNRLYWYRQTLGQGPEFLTYFQNEAQLEKSRLLSDRFSAERPKGSFSTLEIQRTEQGDSAMYLCASSFDMEETQYFGPGTRLLVL.

The chain couples TRBV6-2 or TRBV6-3 to TRBJ2-4. The CDR3 covers 13 residues. The germline gives CDR1 MNHEY, CDR2 SVGEGT. CDR3 in amino acids: CASRPIAKNIQYF.

This chain connects TRBV2 to TRBJ2-1; TCRdb's D gene call, TRBD1, goes unchecked for lack of DNA. CDR3 length: 12 amino acids. From germline, CDR1 is SNHLY and CDR2 FYNNEI. The CDR3 loop reads CARHGQTNEQFF.

The V and J genes are TRBV11-2 and TRBJ2-6; TCRdb's assignment of TRBD1 cannot be checked, as there is no DNA. The germline gives CDR1 SGHAT, CDR2 FQNNGV. CDR3 length: 17 amino acids. The CDR3 here is CASSFTRTRAGANVLTF.